This T cell receptor (beta chain) was observed in a study of CD8 T cells in ankylosing spondylitis. General observations from the study: A motif of eight or nine highly homologous TCR beta variants was seen as apparently characteristic of ankylosing spondylitis blood.

The sample holds a few counts of this clonotype. Antigen: not known. The germline V gene has CDR1 SGHTA and CDR2 FQGNSA. The CDR3 totals 14 residues. V was shortened by 3 bases and J by 6 bases, with 12 bases between the two germline ends. One entry per CDR3 protein results from TCRdb running MiXCR on the 5' RACE reads. The table shows hundreds of thousands of distinct CDR3 sequences, with 12% occurring only once. The gene calls are TRBV7-2 and TRBJ2-1, with D unresolved. The sample was blood, either unsorted or a sorted T cell fraction (not recorded which). The receptor was isolated from a male donor with ankylosing spondylitis. The CDR3 DNA reads as TGTGCCAGCAGCTTCGGCCTTTTCAGCAATGAGCAGTTCTTC. Translated: CASSFGLFSNEQFF.